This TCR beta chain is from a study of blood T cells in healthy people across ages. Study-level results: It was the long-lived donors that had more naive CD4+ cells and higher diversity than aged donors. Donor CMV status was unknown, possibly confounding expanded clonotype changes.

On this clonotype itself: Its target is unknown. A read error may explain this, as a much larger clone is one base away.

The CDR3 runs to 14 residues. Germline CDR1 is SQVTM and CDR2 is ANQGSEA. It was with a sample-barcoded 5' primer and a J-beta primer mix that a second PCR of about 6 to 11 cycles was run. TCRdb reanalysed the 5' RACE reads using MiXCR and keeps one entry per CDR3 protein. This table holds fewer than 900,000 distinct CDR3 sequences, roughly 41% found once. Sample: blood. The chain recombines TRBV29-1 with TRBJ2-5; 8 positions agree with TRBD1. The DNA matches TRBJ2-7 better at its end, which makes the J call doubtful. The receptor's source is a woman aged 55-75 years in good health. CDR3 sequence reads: CSIARQGAFDEQYF. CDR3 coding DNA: TGCAGCATTGCTCGGCAGGGGGCGTTCGACGAGCAGTACTTC.